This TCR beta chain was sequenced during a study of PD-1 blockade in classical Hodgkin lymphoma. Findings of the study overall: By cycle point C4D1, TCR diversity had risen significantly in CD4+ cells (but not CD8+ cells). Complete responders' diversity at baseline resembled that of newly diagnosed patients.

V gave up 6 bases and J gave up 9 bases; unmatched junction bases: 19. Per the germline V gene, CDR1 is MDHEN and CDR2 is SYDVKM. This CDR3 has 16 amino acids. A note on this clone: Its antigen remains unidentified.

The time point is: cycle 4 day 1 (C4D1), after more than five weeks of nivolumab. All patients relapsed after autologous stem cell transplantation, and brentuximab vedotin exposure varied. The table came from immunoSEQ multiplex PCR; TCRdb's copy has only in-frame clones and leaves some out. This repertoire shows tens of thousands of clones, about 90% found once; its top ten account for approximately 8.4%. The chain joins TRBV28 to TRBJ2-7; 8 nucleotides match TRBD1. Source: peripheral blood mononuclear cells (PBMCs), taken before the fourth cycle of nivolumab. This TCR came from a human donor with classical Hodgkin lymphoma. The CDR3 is CASSPRPGTGPLGQYF. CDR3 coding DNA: TGTGCCAGCAGCCCCAGACCCGGGACAGGTCCACTGGGGCAGTACTTC. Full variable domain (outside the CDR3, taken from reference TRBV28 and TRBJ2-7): DVKVTQSSRYLVKRTGEKVFLECVQDMDHENMFWYRQDPGLGLRLIYFSYDVKMKEKGDIPEGYSVSREKKERFSLILESASTNQTSMYLCASSPRPGTGPLGQYFGPGTRLTVT.